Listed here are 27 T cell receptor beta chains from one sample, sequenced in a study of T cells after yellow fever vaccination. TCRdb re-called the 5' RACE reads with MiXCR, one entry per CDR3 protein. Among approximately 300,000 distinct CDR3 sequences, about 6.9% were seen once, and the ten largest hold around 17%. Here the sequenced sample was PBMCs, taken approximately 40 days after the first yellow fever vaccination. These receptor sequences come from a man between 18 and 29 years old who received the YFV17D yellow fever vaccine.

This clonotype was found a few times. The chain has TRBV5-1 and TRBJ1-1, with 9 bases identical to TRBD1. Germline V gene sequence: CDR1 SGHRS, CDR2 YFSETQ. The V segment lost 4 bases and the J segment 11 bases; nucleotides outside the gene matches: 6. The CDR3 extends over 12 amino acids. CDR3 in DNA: TGCGCCAGCAGCGCGGACAGGGGAGGGGCTTTCTTT. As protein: CASSADRGGAFF.

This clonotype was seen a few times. The chain's CDR3 is CASSPPTVLMNTEAFF. The DNA for the CDR3 is TGTGCCAGCTCACCACCGACAGTATTAATGAACACTGAAGCTTTCTTT. The chain links TRBV18 to TRBJ1-1, with TRBD1 as a possible D gene (5 bases). With 0 bases removed from V and 0 bases from J, the gap between germline ends came to 11 bases. The CDR3 totals 16 residues. Germline values: CDR1 KGHSH, CDR2 LQKENI.

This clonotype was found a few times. The CDR3 nucleotides are TGCAGTCCCGGACAGAACACTGAAGCTTTCTTT. This sequence encodes CSPGQNTEAFF. V gene TRBV20-1 combines with J gene TRBJ1-1; the D gene is possibly TRBD1 (5 bases). Trimming left V 8 bases short and J 1 base short, with 8 bases between. The length of the CDR3 is 11 residues. The germline CDR1 and CDR2 sequences are DFQATT and SNEGSKA (reference sequence).

The CDR3 DNA reads TGTGCCAGCAGCCGTGTGGGCAGGAGTAAAAACTATGGCTACACCTTC. This codes for CASSRVGRSKNYGYTF. V and J are TRBV7-9 and TRBJ1-2, with D unresolved. Germline V CDR1 and CDR2: SEHNR, FQNEAQ (reference sequence). This CDR3 contains 16 residues. The V end lost 5 bases, the J end lost 2 bases, and 18 bases lay between the germline ends.

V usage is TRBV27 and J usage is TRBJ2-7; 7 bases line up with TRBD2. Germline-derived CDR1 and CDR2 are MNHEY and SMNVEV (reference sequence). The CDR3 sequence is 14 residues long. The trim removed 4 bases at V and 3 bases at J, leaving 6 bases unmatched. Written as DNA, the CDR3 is TGTGCCAGCAGTTCAGGGAGGGTTAACTACGAGCAGTACTTC. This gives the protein CASSSGRVNYEQYF.

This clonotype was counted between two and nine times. The CDR3, as DNA: TGTGCCAGCAGTTTTACCTCAGGGATGTACGTGAACACTGAAGCTTTCTTT. It codes for CASSFTSGMYVNTEAFF. The chain links TRBV27 to TRBJ1-1; maybe TRBD1 (5 bases). The CDR3 has 17 residues. The germline gives CDR1 MNHEY, CDR2 SMNVEV (reference sequence). V was clipped by 3 bases and J by 0 bases, with 17 bases between them.

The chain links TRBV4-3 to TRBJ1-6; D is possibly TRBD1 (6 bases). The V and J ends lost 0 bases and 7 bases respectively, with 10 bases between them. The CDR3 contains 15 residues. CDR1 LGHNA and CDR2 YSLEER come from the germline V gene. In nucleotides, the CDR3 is TGCGCCAGCAGCCAAGACCGGACAGAAAATTCACCCCTCCACTTT. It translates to CASSQDRTENSPLHF.

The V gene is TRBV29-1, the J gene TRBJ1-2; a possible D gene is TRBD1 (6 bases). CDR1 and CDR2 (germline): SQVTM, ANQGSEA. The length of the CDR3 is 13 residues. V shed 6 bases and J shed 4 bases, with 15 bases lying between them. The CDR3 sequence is CSVLPTGSYGYTF. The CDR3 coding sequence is TGCAGCGTCTTGCCGACAGGATCCTATGGCTACACCTTC.

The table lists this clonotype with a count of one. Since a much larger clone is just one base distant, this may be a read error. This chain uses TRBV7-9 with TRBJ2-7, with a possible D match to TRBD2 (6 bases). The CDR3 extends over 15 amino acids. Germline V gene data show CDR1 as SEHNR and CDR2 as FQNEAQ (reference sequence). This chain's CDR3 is CAGSLGASVTYEQYF. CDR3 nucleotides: TGTGCCGGCAGCTTAGGGGCTAGCGTCACCTACGAGCAGTACTTC. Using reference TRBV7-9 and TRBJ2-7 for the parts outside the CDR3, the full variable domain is DTGVSQNPRHKITKRGQNVTFRCDPISEHNRLYWYRQTLGQGPEFLTYFQNEAQLEKSRLLSDRFSAERPKGSFSTLEIQRTEQGDSAMYLCAGSLGASVTYEQYFGPGTRLTVT.

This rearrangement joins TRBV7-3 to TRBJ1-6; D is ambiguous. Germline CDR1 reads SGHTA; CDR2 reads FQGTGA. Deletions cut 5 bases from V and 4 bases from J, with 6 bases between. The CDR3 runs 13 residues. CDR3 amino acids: CASSAVYNSPLHF. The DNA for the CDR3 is TGTGCCAGCAGCGCCGTGTATAATTCACCCCTCCACTTT.

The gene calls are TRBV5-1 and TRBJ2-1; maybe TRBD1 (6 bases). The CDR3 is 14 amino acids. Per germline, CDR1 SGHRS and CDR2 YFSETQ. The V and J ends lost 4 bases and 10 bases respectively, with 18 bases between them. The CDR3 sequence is CASSQLEGDQEQFF. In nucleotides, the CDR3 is TGCGCCAGCAGCCAACTAGAGGGGGACCAGGAGCAGTTCTTC. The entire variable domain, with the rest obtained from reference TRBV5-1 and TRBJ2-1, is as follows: KAGVTQTPRYLIKTRGQQVTLSCSPISGHRSVSWYQQTPGQGLQFLFEYFSETQRNKGNFPGRFSGRQFSNSRSEMNVSTLELGDSALYLCASSQLEGDQEQFFGPGTRLTVL.

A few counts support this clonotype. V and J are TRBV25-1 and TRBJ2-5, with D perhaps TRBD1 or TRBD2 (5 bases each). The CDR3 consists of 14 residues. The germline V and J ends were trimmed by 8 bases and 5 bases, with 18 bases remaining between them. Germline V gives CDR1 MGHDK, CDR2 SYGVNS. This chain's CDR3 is CASATGIPGETQYF. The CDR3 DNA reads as TGTGCCAGCGCCACCGGGATCCCAGGGGAGACCCAGTACTTC.

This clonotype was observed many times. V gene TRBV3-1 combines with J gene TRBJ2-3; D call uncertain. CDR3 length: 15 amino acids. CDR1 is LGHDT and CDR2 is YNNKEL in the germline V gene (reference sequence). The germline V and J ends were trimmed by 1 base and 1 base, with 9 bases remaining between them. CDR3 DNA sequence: TGTGCCAGCAGCCAAGGACCATCGGGCACAGATACGCAGTATTTT. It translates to CASSQGPSGTDTQYF.

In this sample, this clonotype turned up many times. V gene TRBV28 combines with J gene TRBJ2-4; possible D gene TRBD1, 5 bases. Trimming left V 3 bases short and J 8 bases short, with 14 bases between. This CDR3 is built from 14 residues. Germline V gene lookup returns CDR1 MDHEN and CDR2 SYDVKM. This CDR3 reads CASSFRQLPDIQYF. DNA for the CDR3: TGTGCCAGCAGTTTCCGACAGCTTCCTGACATTCAGTACTTC.

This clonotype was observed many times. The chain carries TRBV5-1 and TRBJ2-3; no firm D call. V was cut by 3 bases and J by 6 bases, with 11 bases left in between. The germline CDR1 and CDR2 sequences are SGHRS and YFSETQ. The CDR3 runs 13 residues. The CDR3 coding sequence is TGCGCCAGCAGCTGGGCGATTAGGGATACGCAGTATTTT. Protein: CASSWAIRDTQYF.

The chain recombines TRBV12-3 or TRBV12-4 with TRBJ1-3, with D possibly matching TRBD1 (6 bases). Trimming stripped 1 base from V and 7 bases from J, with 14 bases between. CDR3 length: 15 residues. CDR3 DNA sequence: TGTGCCAGCAGTTTAGTACGGACAGTAGGGAACACCATATATTTT. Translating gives CASSLVRTVGNTIYF.

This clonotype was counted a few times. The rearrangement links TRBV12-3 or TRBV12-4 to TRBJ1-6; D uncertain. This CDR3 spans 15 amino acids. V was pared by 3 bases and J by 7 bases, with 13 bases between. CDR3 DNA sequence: TGTGCCAGCAGTTTTTCCCCCCGAGGGAATTCACCCCTCCACTTT. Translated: CASSFSPRGNSPLHF.

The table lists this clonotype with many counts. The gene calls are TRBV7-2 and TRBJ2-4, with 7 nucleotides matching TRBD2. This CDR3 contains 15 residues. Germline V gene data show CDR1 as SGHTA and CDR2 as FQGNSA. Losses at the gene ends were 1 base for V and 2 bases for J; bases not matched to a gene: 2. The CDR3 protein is CASSLVAGPKNIQYF. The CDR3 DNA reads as TGTGCCAGCAGCTTAGTAGCGGGCCCCAAAAACATTCAGTACTTC.

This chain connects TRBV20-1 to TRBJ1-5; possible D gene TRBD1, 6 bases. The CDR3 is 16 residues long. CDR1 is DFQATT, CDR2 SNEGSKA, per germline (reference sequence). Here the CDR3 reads CCARDPGQPRNQPQHF. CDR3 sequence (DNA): TGCTGCGCTAGAGATCCCGGACAGCCCCGCAATCAGCCCCAGCATTTT.

The CDR3: CASSLERFWQPQHF. As DNA, the CDR3 is TGTGCCAGCAGCTTAGAGAGATTCTGGCAGCCCCAGCATTTT. The chain carries TRBV7-8 and TRBJ1-5; D call uncertain. Between the trimmed V and J ends, which lost 1 base and 7 bases, there was a span of 11 bases. The CDR3 runs to 14 residues. Germline loops: CDR1 SGHVS, CDR2 FQNEAQ.

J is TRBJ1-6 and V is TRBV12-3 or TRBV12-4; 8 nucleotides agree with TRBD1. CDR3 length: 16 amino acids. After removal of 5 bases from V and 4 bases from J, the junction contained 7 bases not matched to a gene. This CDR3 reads CASSQRQGSYNSPLHF. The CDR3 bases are TGTGCCAGCAGTCAAAGACAGGGGAGTTATAATTCACCCCTCCACTTT.

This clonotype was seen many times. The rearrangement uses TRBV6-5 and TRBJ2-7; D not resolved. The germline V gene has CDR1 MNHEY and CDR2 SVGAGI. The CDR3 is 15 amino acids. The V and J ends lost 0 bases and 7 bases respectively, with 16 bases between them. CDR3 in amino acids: CASSYSTGPATEQYF. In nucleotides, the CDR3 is TGTGCCAGCAGTTACTCGACGGGTCCAGCTACGGAGCAGTACTTC.

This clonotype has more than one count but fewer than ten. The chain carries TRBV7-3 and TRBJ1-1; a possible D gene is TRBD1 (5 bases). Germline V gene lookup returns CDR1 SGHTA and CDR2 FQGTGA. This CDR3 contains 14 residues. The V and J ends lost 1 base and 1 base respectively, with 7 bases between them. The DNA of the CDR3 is TGTGCCAGCAGCTTAAATCAGGGGAACACTGAAGCTTTCTTT. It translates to CASSLNQGNTEAFF.

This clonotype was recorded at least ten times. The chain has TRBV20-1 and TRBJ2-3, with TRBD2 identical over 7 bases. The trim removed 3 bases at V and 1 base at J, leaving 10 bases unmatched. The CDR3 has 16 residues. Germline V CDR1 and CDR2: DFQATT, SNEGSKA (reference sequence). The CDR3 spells CSASPRLAERTDTQYF. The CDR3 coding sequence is TGCAGTGCTAGCCCCAGGCTAGCGGAGCGCACAGATACGCAGTATTTT.

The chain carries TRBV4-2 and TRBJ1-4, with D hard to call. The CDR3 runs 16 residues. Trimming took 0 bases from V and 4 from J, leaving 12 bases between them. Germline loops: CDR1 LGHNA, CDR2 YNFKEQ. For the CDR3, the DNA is TGTGCCAGCAGCCAAGAGGGAGAAGTGGGTAATGAAAAACTGTTTTTT. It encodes CASSQEGEVGNEKLFF.

Here the CDR3 reads CASSVTGGGTEAFF. The CDR3 region has the DNA TGTGCCAGTAGTGTCACAGGGGGGGGAACTGAAGCTTTCTTT. This sequence joins TRBV19 and TRBJ1-1; 8 bases align to TRBD1. The junction had 7 bases not matched to a gene; V was cut back by 5 bases and J by 5 bases. Per germline, CDR1 LNHDA and CDR2 SQIVND (reference sequence). This CDR3 comprises 14 residues.

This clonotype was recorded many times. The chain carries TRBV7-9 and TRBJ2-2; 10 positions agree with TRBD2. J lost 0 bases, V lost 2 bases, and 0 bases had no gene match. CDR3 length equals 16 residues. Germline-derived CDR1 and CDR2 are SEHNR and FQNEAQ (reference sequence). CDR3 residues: CASSLSGGANTGELFF. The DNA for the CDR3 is TGTGCCAGCAGCTTAAGCGGGGGGGCGAACACCGGGGAGCTGTTTTTT.